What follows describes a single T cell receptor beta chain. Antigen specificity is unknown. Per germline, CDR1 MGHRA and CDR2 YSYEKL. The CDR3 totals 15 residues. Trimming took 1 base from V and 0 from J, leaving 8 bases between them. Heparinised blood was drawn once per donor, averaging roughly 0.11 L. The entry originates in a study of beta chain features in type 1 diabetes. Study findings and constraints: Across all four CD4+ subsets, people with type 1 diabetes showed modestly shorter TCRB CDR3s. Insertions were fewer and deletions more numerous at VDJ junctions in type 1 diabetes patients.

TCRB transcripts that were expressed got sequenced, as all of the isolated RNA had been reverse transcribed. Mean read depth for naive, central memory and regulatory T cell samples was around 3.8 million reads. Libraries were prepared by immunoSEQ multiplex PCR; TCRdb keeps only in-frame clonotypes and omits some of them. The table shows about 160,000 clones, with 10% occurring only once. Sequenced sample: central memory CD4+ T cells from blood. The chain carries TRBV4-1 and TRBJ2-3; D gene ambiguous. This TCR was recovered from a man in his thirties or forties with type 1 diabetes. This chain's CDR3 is CASSQVLASTDTQYF. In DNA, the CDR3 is TGCGCCAGCAGCCAAGTGTTAGCCAGCACAGATACGCAGTATTTT.